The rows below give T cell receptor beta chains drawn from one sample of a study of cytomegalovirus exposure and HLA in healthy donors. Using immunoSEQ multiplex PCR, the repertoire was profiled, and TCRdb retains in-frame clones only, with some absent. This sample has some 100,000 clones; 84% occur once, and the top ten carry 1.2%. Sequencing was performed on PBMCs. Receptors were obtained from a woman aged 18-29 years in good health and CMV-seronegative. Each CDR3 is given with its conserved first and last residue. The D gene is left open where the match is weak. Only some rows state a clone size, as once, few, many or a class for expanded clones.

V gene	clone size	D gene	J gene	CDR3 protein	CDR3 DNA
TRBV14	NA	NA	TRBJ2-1	CASSQWAGDYNEQFF	TGTGCCAGCAGCCAGTGGGCAGGGGACTACAATGAGCAGTTCTTC
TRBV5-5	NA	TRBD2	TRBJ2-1	CASSLLPGLAGVEQFF	TGTGCCAGCAGCTTACTCCCGGGACTAGCGGGAGTTGAGCAGTTCTTC
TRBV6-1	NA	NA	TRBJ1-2	CASSEGAGGAYYGYTF	TGTGCCAGCAGTGAAGGGGCGGGGGGCGCCTACTATGGCTACACCTTC
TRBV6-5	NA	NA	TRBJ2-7	CASSPSPRAYEQYF	TGTGCCAGCAGTCCCTCTCCTAGAGCCTACGAGCAGTACTTC
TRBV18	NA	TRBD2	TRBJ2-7	CASSPPLAGVSYEQYF	TGTGCCAGCTCACCACCTCTAGCGGGTGTCTCCTACGAGCAGTACTTC
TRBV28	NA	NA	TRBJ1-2	CASSGGANYGYTF	TGTGCCAGCAGCGGCGGGGCTAACTATGGCTACACCTTC
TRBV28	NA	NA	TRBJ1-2	CASSLQGPVYGYTF	TGTGCCAGCAGTCTTCAGGGGCCCGTTTATGGCTACACCTTC
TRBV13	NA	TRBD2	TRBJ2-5	CASSLITQLAGEVETQYF	TGTGCCAGCAGCTTAATTACGCAACTAGCGGGAGAGGTGGAGACCCAGTACTTC
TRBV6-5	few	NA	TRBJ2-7	CASSAPTRATSEQYF	TGTGCCAGCAGCGCCCCGACTAGGGCCACATCCGAGCAGTACTTC
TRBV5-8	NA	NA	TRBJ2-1	CASSFGTGVVNEQFF	TGTGCCAGCAGCTTTGGCACAGGCGTGGTAAATGAGCAGTTCTTC
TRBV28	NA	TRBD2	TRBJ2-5	CASSLASSGTETQYF	TGTGCCAGCAGTTTAGCCTCTAGCGGGACGGAGACCCAGTACTTC
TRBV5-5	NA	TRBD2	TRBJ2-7	CASSYGLAGGAYF	TGTGCCAGCAGTTACGGACTAGCGGGAGGGGCGTACTTC
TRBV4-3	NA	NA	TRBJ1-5	CASSQDLTGKGQPQHF	TGCGCCAGCAGCCAAGATTTAACAGGGAAGGGACAGCCCCAGCATTTT
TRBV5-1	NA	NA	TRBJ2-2	CASSLGLYTGELFF	TGCGCCAGCAGCCTGGGACTTTACACCGGGGAGCTGTTTTTT
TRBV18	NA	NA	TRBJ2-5	CASSPPGQYREETQYF	TGTGCCAGCTCACCACCTGGACAGTATCGAGAAGAGACCCAGTACTTC
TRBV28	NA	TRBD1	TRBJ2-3	CASSLPTLIRGPGGTDTQYF	TGTGCCAGCAGTTTACCTACCTTAATTAGGGGGCCAGGGGGCACAGATACGCAGTACTTT
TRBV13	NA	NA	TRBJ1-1	CASSLGRDMNTEAFF	TGTGCCAGCAGCTTAGGAAGGGACATGAACACTGAAGCTTTCTTT
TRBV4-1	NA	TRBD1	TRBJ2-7	CASSPGQGQYEQYF	TGCGCCAGCAGCCCGGGACAGGGCCAATACGAGCAGTACTTC
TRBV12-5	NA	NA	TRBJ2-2	CASGPGAGELFF	TGTGCTAGTGGGCCAGGGGCCGGGGAGCTGTTTTTT
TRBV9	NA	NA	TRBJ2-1	CASSGTDNEQFF	TGTGCCAGCAGCGGGACAGACAATGAGCAGTTCTTC
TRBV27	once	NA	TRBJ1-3	CASRDSSSYGNTIYF	TGTGCCAGCAGAGACAGCTCGTCTTATGGAAACACCATATATTTT
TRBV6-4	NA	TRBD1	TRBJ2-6	CASSEWRQGESGANVLTF	TGTGCCAGCAGTGAATGGAGACAGGGGGAATCTGGGGCCAACGTCCTGACTTTC
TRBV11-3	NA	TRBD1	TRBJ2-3	CASSSRDRSPDTQYF	TGTGCCAGCAGCTCGAGGGACAGGTCCCCAGATACGCAGTATTTT
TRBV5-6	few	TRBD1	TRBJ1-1	CASSSGQGRTEAFF	TGTGCCAGCAGTTCGGGACAGGGACGAACTGAAGCTTTCTTT
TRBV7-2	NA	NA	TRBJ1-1	CASSLAQGIGAFF	TGTGCCAGCAGCTTAGCGCAGGGGATCGGAGCTTTCTTT
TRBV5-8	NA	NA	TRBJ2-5	CASSFGGLGETQYF	TGTGCCAGCAGCTTCGGGGGACTGGGAGAGACCCAGTACTTC
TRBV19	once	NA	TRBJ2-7	CASSISRGSYEQYF	TGTGCCAGTAGTATAAGCAGGGGAAGCTACGAGCAGTACTTC
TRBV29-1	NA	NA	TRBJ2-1	CSVEGQEYNEQFF	TGCAGCGTTGAAGGCCAGGAATACAATGAGCAGTTCTTC
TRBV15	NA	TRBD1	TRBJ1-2	CATSRDQQGANGYTF	TGTGCCACCAGCAGAGATCAACAGGGGGCCAATGGCTACACCTTC
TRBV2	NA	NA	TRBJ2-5	CASSAEGRETQYF	TGTGCCAGCAGTGCGGAGGGCCGAGAGACCCAGTACTTC
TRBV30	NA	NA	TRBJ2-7	CAWSKGRSVSEQYF	TGTGCCTGGAGTAAGGGGCGCTCGGTAAGCGAGCAGTACTTC